This is a list of T cell receptor beta chains from one sample in a study of CD8+ T cells in alopecia areata. The data were produced by immunoSEQ multiplex PCR, yet TCRdb's version contains in-frame clones alone and is incomplete. The sample records 200,000 to 250,000 clones, approximately 70% being singletons. This specimen consisted of CD4+ T cells sorted from blood, obtained at approximately week 42, from a patient treated with tofacitinib. The source of these receptors is a human donor with alopecia areata. The CDR3 runs from the conserved cysteine through the conserved F or W. The order of the fields is CDR3 length, V gene, clone size, CDR3 protein. Rows may omit the clone size; those that give it use once, few, many or a size class.

>15|TRBV12-2|NA
CASRFRAGGTDTQYF
>13|TRBV7-9|NA
CASTAGNNSPLHF
>13|TRBV9|NA
CASSVESTDTQYF
>15|TRBV4-1|NA
CATSKGDSYNSPLHF
>14|TRBV27|few
CASSLDGIYYEQYF
>13|TRBV25-1|NA
CASSDPTAAEQFF
>13|TRBV7-2|few
CASSLVGGQAQYF
>16|TRBV15|once
CATSRAGVSSYNEQFF
>15|TRBV5-4|NA
CASSLGSGGNTEAFF
>14|TRBV7-2|few
CASSLAPGANVLTF
>13|TRBV19|NA
CASSSEGQGTLHF
>15|TRBV4-3|NA
CASSLLTSGGNEQFF
>14|TRBV15|NA
CATSRDQGPYGYTF
>14|TRBV19|few
CASSIEGAQYGYTF
>16|TRBV30|NA
CAWRDSSGSYNSPLHF
>16|TRBV5-1|few
CASSFGFSSKGDTQYF
>15|TRBV30|NA
CAWGTSGGSTDTQYF
>16|TRBV6-5|NA
CASSYGQAVLQETQYF
>13|TRBV5-6|once
CASSLGRNTEAFF
>15|TRBV18|NA
CASSQTSGGANEQFF
>15|TRBV30|NA
CACKGTSGAYNEQFF
>12|TRBV29-1|NA
CSYDRTNTEAFF
>11|TRBV29-1|NA
CSVRQGNEQYF
>14|TRBV29-1|NA
CSVKGLAPTDTQYF
>15|TRBV7-6|NA
CASSLDGASTDTQYF
>14|TRBV18|NA
CASSQVTGGYEQYF
>11|TRBV9|NA
CASSVGDGYTF
>13|TRBV2|NA
CASSEWTGNGYTF
>12|TRBV29-1|few
CSGGLGNTEAFF
>12|TRBV29-1|few
CSVDWGNTEAFF
>16|TRBV6-5|NA
CASSYSTVRFGSPLHF
>15|TRBV2|once
CASSERRPNTGELFF
>10|TRBV29-1|NA
CSVEDPLQFF
>13|TRBV29-1|few
CSVVGTVTDTQYF
>13|TRBV19|NA
CASRDRGTYGYTF
>15|TRBV5-6|NA
CASSLGSRVGGELFF
>16|TRBV10-3|NA
CAISTPGQETYNEQFF
>11|TRBV20-1|NA
CSARQNTEAFF
>15|TRBV18|NA
CASSGMGAAGETQYF
>15|TRBV5-1|NA
CASSSSGGTYNEQFF
>13|TRBV7-2|NA
CASSSQTGTEAFF
>13|TRBV30|NA
CAWSNRGLQPQHF
>14|TRBV5-1|NA
CASSLTGQATEAFF
>14|TRBV27|NA
CASRFGGENSPLHF
>15|TRBV2|few
CASSERIPNTGELFF
>16|TRBV30|NA
CAWRPKNRLEDYGYTF
>12|TRBV29-1|NA
CSVEDDQGGYTF
>13|TRBV5-6|NA
CASSLVGTSPLHF
>14|TRBV27|NA
CASKSGRDNYGYTF
>14|TRBV18|NA
CASGKDRGDTEAFF
>14|TRBV29-1|NA
CSVEEGQVGYEQYF